The 12 T cell receptor beta chains below were found in one sample sequenced in a study of blood T cell repertoires in COVID-19. Data came from immunoSEQ multiplex PCR; TCRdb stores just in-frame clones and leaves some out. The sample carries under 40,000 clones, around 80% recorded once. Sequenced: peripheral blood. Receptors were obtained from a woman aged 60 to 75 with acute or convalescent COVID-19.

This clone was counted between two and nine times. The chain combines TRBV30 with TRBJ2-2; weak D call: TRBD2 (5 bases). The CDR3 spans 11 residues. Germline CDR1 reads GTSNPN; CDR2 reads SVGIG (reference sequence). V lost 5 bases, J lost 6 bases, and 7 bases lay in between. The CDR3 DNA reads as TGTGCCTGGCGGAGGCCCGGGGAGCTGTTTTTT. Translation: CAWRRPGELFF.

There are a few counts of this clone. For the CDR3, the DNA is TGTGCCAGCAGTTTTGGTTTCCGGGGTCAGTACTTC. This gives the protein CASSFGFRGQYF. The chain has TRBV28 and TRBJ2-7, with D possibly TRBD2 on 5 matching bases. The CDR3 has 12 residues. V was clipped by 3 bases and J by 10 bases, with 13 bases between them. Germline V lookup: CDR1 MDHEN, CDR2 SYDVKM.

The chain is built from TRBV11-2 and TRBJ2-3; D may be TRBD1 (6 bases). Deletions cut 5 bases from V and 4 bases from J, with 13 bases between. Germline V gives CDR1 SGHAT, CDR2 FQNNGV. The CDR3 is 14 residues long. Here the CDR3 DNA reads TGTGCCAGCAGCCGGCGGGCAGGGGCAGATACGCAGTATTTT. Its protein is CASSRRAGADTQYF.

This clone was seen a single time. The CDR3 nucleotides are TGCGCCAGCAGCTTGGCCAGTTACACAGATACGCAGTATTTT. Amino acid sequence: CASSLASYTDTQYF. The chain carries TRBV5-1 and TRBJ2-3; D is uncertain. Germline CDR1 SGHRS, CDR2 YFSETQ. Trimming cost V 0 bases and J 2 bases, with 7 bases left between them. This CDR3 contains 14 residues.

The rearrangement links TRBV19 to TRBJ1-6; D uncertain. Trimming stripped 6 bases from V and 7 bases from J, with 4 bases between. The CDR3 spans 11 residues. The germline CDR1 and CDR2 sequences are LNHDA and SQIVND (reference sequence). The CDR3 loop is CASRANSPLHF. In DNA, the CDR3 is TGTGCCAGTAGAGCGAATTCACCCCTCCACTTT.

This clone was recorded a few times. The chain couples TRBV6-5 to TRBJ1-1; maybe TRBD1 (6 bases). Trimming removed 7 bases at V and 4 bases at J, with 13 bases between. Per germline, CDR1 MNHEY and CDR2 SVGAGI. CDR3 length equals 13 residues. For the CDR3, the DNA is TGTGCCAGCAAGTCAGGGGTGGGCACTGAAGCTTTCTTT. Protein: CASKSGVGTEAFF.

The chain joins TRBV28 to TRBJ1-2, with no clear D. CDR1 is MDHEN and CDR2 is SYDVKM in the germline V gene. The CDR3 length is 12 residues. The V and J ends lost 3 bases and 4 bases respectively, with 6 bases between them. The CDR3 is CASSFGSYGYTF. Written as DNA, the CDR3 is TGTGCCAGCAGTTTCGGGTCCTATGGCTACACCTTC.

The J gene is TRBJ1-1, the V gene TRBV28; a weak D match, TRBD1 (6 bases). The CDR3 length is 14 residues. Germline CDR1 reads MDHEN; CDR2 reads SYDVKM. Deletions cut 8 bases from V and 5 bases from J, with 18 bases between. The CDR3 bases are TGTGCCAGCTCAGGGGTAGCGAGGGGAACTGAAGCTTTCTTT. This translates into CASSGVARGTEAFF. Based on the CDR3 plus reference TRBV28 and TRBJ1-1, the full variable domain is DVKVTQSSRYLVKRTGEKVFLECVQDMDHENMFWYRQDPGLGLRLIYFSYDVKMKEKGDIPEGYSVSREKKERFSLILESASTNQTSMYLCASSGVARGTEAFFGQGTRLTVV.

The J gene is TRBJ2-4, the V gene TRBV5-4; D unresolved. The CDR3 covers 14 residues. Germline CDR1 reads SGHNT; CDR2 reads YYREEE (reference sequence). V lost 4 bases, J lost 2 bases, and 10 bases lay in between. The CDR3: CASSARFSKNIQYF. As DNA, the CDR3 is TGTGCCAGCAGCGCGCGGTTCTCCAAAAACATTCAGTACTTC.

The chain recombines TRBV19 with TRBJ2-1, with TRBD2 identical over 9 bases. This CDR3 has 15 amino acids. The V gene end was trimmed by 3 bases and the J gene end by 5 bases; junction bases not matched to a gene: 5. The germline CDR1 and CDR2 sequences are LNHDA and SQIVND (reference sequence). CDR3 nucleotides: TGTGCCAGTAGTATCCCTAGCGGGGTAGACAATGAGCAGTTCTTC. Translating it yields CASSIPSGVDNEQFF.

The chain joins TRBV7-9 to TRBJ2-3, with D uncertain. The length of the CDR3 is 13 residues. Germline V gives CDR1 SEHNR, CDR2 FQNEAQ (reference sequence). V was trimmed by 2 bases and J by 5 bases, leaving 8 bases between them. The CDR3, as DNA: TGTGCCAGCAGCTTAAGACTCGGAGATACGCAGTATTTT. Its translation is CASSLRLGDTQYF.

This clone was detected once. V usage is TRBV7-9 and J usage is TRBJ1-4; D is ambiguous. Germline-derived CDR1 and CDR2 are SEHNR and FQNEAQ (reference sequence). The CDR3 sequence is 15 residues long. Between the trimmed V and J ends, which lost 0 bases and 5 bases, there was a span of 10 bases. The CDR3 bases are TGTGCCAGCAGCTTAGCCAGTGTGGCAAATGAAAAACTGTTTTTT. Its translation: CASSLASVANEKLFF. The variable domain in full, completed from reference TRBV7-9 and TRBJ1-4, reads DTGVSQNPRHKITKRGQNVTFRCDPISEHNRLYWYRQTLGQGPEFLTYFQNEAQLEKSRLLSDRFSAERPKGSFSTLEIQRTEQGDSAMYLCASSLASVANEKLFFGSGTQLSVL.